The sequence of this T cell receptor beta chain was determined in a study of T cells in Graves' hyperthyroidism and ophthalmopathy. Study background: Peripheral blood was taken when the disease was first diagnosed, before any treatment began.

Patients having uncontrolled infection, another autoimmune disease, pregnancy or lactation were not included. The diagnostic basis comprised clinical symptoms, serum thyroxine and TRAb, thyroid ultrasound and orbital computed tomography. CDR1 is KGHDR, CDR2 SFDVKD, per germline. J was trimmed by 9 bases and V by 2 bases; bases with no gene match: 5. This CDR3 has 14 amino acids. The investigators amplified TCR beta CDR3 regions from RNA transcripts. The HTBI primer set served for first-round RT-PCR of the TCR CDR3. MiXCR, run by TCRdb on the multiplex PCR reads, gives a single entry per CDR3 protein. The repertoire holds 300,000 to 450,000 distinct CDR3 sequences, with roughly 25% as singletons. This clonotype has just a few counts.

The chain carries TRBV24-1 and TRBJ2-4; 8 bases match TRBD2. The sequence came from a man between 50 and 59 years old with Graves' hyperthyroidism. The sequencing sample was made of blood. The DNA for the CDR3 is TGTGCCACCAGTGATTCGGCCCGGGGGGGCATTCAGTACTTC. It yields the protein CATSDSARGGIQYF.